This T cell receptor (beta chain) appears in the sequencing data of a study of shared clonotypes between healthy human individuals. General observations from the study: The study generally estimated greater richness for naive than memory subsets.

For this clone: The target antigen is unknown.

Germline-derived CDR1 and CDR2 are SGDLS and YYNGEE. J was trimmed by 2 bases and V by 0 bases; bases with no gene match: 2. This CDR3 spans 16 amino acids. Repertoires were generated with immunoSEQ multiplex PCR, while TCRdb's copy carries only in-frame clones and drops some. The sample shows some 2.4 million clones, approximately 93% of them seen only once. This rearrangement joins TRBV9 to TRBJ2-1, with TRBD2 matching over 10 bases. Sequencing was performed on naive CD4+ T cells from PBMCs. Stated subset: CD45RA+ positively selected. This receptor was obtained from a man younger than 30 in good health. Some clones in this sample may be carry-over from other donors' samples. The CDR3 loop is CASSVVSGRTYNEQFF. CDR3 nucleotide sequence: TGTGCCAGCAGCGTAGTTAGCGGGAGGACCTACAATGAGCAGTTCTTC.